What follows is one T cell receptor (beta chain) and its context. The antigen is unknown. The germline gene is not matched at one end of the junction; a read error may be the cause. The data belong to a study of tumor and adjacent non-tumor tissue in lung cancer. Study summary: The patients, roughly eleven men and about five women, were roughly 30 to 80 with stage I to III disease. Study-level findings and limits: TCR diversity was significantly greater in tumor than normal lung tissue. Tumor repertoires had a smaller top 100 clone share than normal lung. Tumor TCR diversity, when higher, was linked to shorter survival.

No cell sorting was done before RNA was extracted from the tissue. The normal lung tissue was taken more than 3 cm from the tumor edge. The library came from three nested PCR rounds adapted from ARM-PCR protocols. In TCRdb, the multiplex PCR reads were re-called with MiXCR into one record per CDR3 protein. Of about 86,000 distinct CDR3 sequences listed, around 80% are singletons. The sequence derives from a woman between 50 and 59 years old with non-small cell lung cancer. The sequenced sample was distant non-tumor lung tissue.

CDR3 in DNA: TGTACCAGCAGTCAGCGGGTTTCCTACGAGCAGTACTTC. It specifies CTSSQRVSYEQYF. V gene TRBV6-2 or TRBV6-3 combines with J gene TRBJ2-7, with a possible D match to TRBD2 (6 bases). Looked up from germline, CDR1 is MNHEY and CDR2 is SVGEGT. The CDR3 contains 13 residues.